These 6 T cell receptor beta chains were all obtained from the same sample, sequenced in a study of blood T cell repertoires in COVID-19. Measured with immunoSEQ multiplex PCR; TCRdb has only the in-frame clones, and not every one. The sample yields 270,000 or so clones, about 83% seen once. The sequencing input was peripheral blood. These receptors were obtained from a woman in her forties or fifties who had recovered from COVID-19.

This chain links TRBV7-2 with TRBJ1-1, with 11 bases fitting TRBD1. V was pared by 1 base and J by 7 bases, with 5 bases of the junction left unmatched. Germline CDR1 and CDR2: SGHTA and FQGNSA. The length of the CDR3 is 15 residues. CDR3 sequence reads: CASSLVDRGPGEAFF. CDR3 coding DNA: TGTGCCAGCAGCTTAGTGGACAGGGGGCCGGGTGAAGCTTTCTTT.

This clone was recorded only once. The rearrangement joins TRBV19 to TRBJ2-7; maybe TRBD1 (6 bases). V dropped 5 bases and J dropped 3 bases, with 14 bases sitting between them. The CDR3 consists of 14 residues. Germline loops: CDR1 LNHDA, CDR2 SQIVND (reference sequence). The CDR3 spells CASSQAGTNYEQYF. In DNA form, the CDR3 reads TGTGCCAGTAGTCAAGCCGGGACAAACTACGAGCAGTACTTC.

CDR3 protein: CASSPLQGADNSPLHF. The CDR3 DNA reads as TGTGCCAGCAGTCCTCTACAGGGGGCAGATAATTCACCCCTCCACTTT. The rearrangement joins TRBV27 to TRBJ1-6; 9 bases are a match to TRBD1. Per the germline V gene, CDR1 is MNHEY and CDR2 is SMNVEV (reference sequence). J lost 5 bases, V lost 5 bases, and 7 bases had no gene match. This CDR3 has 16 amino acids.

The chain combines TRBV6-2 or TRBV6-3 with TRBJ1-2; no definite D call. V lost 5 bases and J 4 bases, leaving 23 bases between the germline ends. Germline loops: CDR1 MNHEY, CDR2 SVGEGT. The CDR3 covers 17 residues. The CDR3 bases are TGTGCCAGCAGTGCCCCGGGGAGGACGTCCTTAGGCTATGGCTACACCTTC. Translation: CASSAPGRTSLGYGYTF.

V usage is TRBV28 and J usage is TRBJ1-6, with D perhaps TRBD1 (6 bases). V was shortened by 5 bases and J by 5 bases, with 13 bases between the two germline ends. This CDR3 spans 15 amino acids. Germline V gene sequence: CDR1 MDHEN, CDR2 SYDVKM. CDR3 DNA: TGTGCCAGCAGTCCCTCCGGGACACATAATTCACCCCTCCACTTT. Translating it yields CASSPSGTHNSPLHF. Combining the CDR3 with reference TRBV28 and TRBJ1-6 gives the whole variable domain DVKVTQSSRYLVKRTGEKVFLECVQDMDHENMFWYRQDPGLGLRLIYFSYDVKMKEKGDIPEGYSVSREKKERFSLILESASTNQTSMYLCASSPSGTHNSPLHFGNGTRLTVT.

The J gene is TRBJ1-6, the V gene TRBV4-1; D remains ambiguous. Between the trimmed V and J ends, which lost 4 bases and 8 bases, there was a span of 9 bases. Germline assignment: CDR1 MGHRA and CDR2 YSYEKL. The CDR3 runs 13 residues. The chain's CDR3 is CASSPPLDSPLHF. CDR3 in DNA: TGCGCCAGCAGCCCGCCGTTAGATTCACCCCTCCACTTT.